These 15 T cell receptor beta chains were sequenced from one sample in a study of blood T cell repertoires in COVID-19. Clones were sequenced by immunoSEQ multiplex PCR, and TCRdb holds only the in-frame ones, with some missing. Found here are more than 200,000 clones, about four fifths of them singletons; the top ten hold 2.5% to 3%. The specimen was peripheral blood. Receptor source: a woman aged 40-49 years with active or convalescent COVID-19.

The rearrangement joins TRBV2 to TRBJ1-2; D ambiguous. V was clipped by 4 bases and J by 3 bases, with 9 bases between them. The germline V gene encodes CDR1 SNHLY and CDR2 FYNNEI. The CDR3 spans 13 residues. Here the CDR3 reads CASSAAGDYGYTF. CDR3 coding DNA: TGTGCCAGCAGTGCGGCCGGAGACTATGGCTACACCTTC.

This clone was seen a single time. This chain connects TRBV4-3 to TRBJ2-5; D ambiguous. Germline V gives CDR1 LGHNA, CDR2 YSLEER. Trimming removed 0 bases from V and 2 bases from J, with 16 bases in between. The CDR3 contains 17 residues. Written as DNA, the CDR3 is TGCGCCAGCAGCCAAGAACGACCTCAGGCCTTTCAAGAGACCCAGTACTTC. It is translated as CASSQERPQAFQETQYF.

This clone occurred once. The chain recombines TRBV13 with TRBJ2-6; unclear D gene. Germline values: CDR1 PRHDT, CDR2 FYEKMQ (reference sequence). The ends were cut back, 5 bases at V and 2 bases at J, with 16 bases in the middle. This CDR3 is 17 amino acids long. The CDR3 loop is CASSPPVGPAGANVLTF. CDR3 DNA: TGTGCCAGCAGCCCCCCAGTTGGGCCCGCTGGGGCCAACGTCCTGACTTTC.

This sequence joins TRBV30 and TRBJ1-2; a possible D gene is TRBD1 (6 bases). Trimming stripped 3 bases from V and 7 bases from J, with 24 bases between. CDR3 length equals 16 residues. CDR1 is GTSNPN, CDR2 SVGIG, per germline (reference sequence). The CDR3 reads CAWSVTRMGGAGGYTF. The CDR3 DNA reads as TGTGCCTGGAGCGTTACCCGAATGGGGGGGGCAGGTGGCTACACCTTC.

This clone was seen only once. The chain links TRBV21-1 to TRBJ1-2; TRBD1, as called in the table, went unchecked against the DNA. TRBV21-1 is deemed a pseudogene. The CDR3 consists of 14 residues. The CDR3 DNA follows: TGTGCCAGCAGCGGCCAGGCGACTAACTATGGCTACACCTTC. This translates into CASSGQATNYGYTF.

The rearrangement joins TRBV2 to TRBJ2-2, with 8 bases that match TRBD1. Germline-derived CDR1 and CDR2 are SNHLY and FYNNEI. This CDR3 region has 14 residues. V gave up 7 bases and J gave up 3 bases; unmatched junction bases: 4. CDR3 coding DNA: TGTGCCAGCAAAAAGGGACAGGACACCGGGGAGCTGTTTTTT. Translation: CASKKGQDTGELFF.

V gene TRBV19 combines with J gene TRBJ1-2; D is uncertain. V lost 6 bases and J 0 bases, leaving 8 bases between the germline ends. Germline V lookup: CDR1 LNHDA, CDR2 SQIVND (reference sequence). The CDR3 totals 13 residues. CDR3 region: CASRRTSNYGYTF. In DNA form, the CDR3 reads TGTGCCAGTAGACGGACTTCTAACTATGGCTACACCTTC.

This rearrangement joins TRBV19 to TRBJ1-2, with 8 bases fitting TRBD1. V lost 6 bases, J lost 2 bases, and 2 bases stayed unmatched. Germline V CDR1 and CDR2: LNHDA, SQIVND (reference sequence). CDR3 size: 13 residues. CDR3 region: CASRGQVNYGYTF. The CDR3, as DNA: TGTGCCAGTAGGGGACAGGTAAACTATGGCTACACCTTC.

This chain uses TRBV6-5 with TRBJ2-5; D is perhaps TRBD1 (6 bases). Germline assignment: CDR1 MNHEY and CDR2 SVGAGI. This CDR3 spans 14 amino acids. Trimming removed 5 bases at V and 1 base at J, with 11 bases between. The DNA of the CDR3 is TGTGCCAGCAGTCTTGGACAGTTCCAAGAGACCCAGTACTTC. It is translated as CASSLGQFQETQYF.

The chain carries TRBV24-1 and TRBJ2-3; no clear D gene. Trimming took 7 bases from V and 2 from J, leaving 12 bases between them. Germline CDR1 is KGHDR and CDR2 is SFDVKD. The CDR3 is 14 amino acids. The CDR3 reads CATSGGFLTDTQYF. CDR3 DNA: TGTGCCACCAGCGGCGGCTTCCTCACAGATACGCAGTATTTT.

This sequence joins TRBV3-1 (or the pseudogene TRBV3-2) and TRBJ2-7, with D perhaps matching TRBD1 (5 bases). Trimming took 1 base from V and 10 from J, leaving 14 bases between them. Germline assignment: CDR1 LGHDT and CDR2 YNNKEL (reference sequence). The CDR3 covers 13 residues. The CDR3 coding sequence is TGTGCCAGCAGCCAAGTTTCGAAGGACAATCAGTACTTC. It codes for CASSQVSKDNQYF.

V and J are TRBV28 and TRBJ1-2; TRBD1 is a possible D gene (5 bases). This CDR3 comprises 12 residues. Germline lookup yields CDR1 MDHEN and CDR2 SYDVKM. The V and J ends lost 5 bases and 5 bases respectively, with 9 bases between them. CDR3 coding DNA: TGTGCCAGCAGTCCTTCAGGGTATGGCTACACCTTC. As protein: CASSPSGYGYTF.

This clone appeared a single time. The chain combines TRBV4-3 with TRBJ1-1, with D possibly matching TRBD1 (5 bases). The V gene lost 4 bases and the J gene lost 3 bases, with 12 bases spanning the gap. Germline values: CDR1 LGHNA, CDR2 YSLEER. The CDR3 spans 14 residues. Here the CDR3 DNA reads TGCGCCAGCAGCCGTGCCTTAGGGGACACTGAAGCTTTCTTT. Translation: CASSRALGDTEAFF.

The V gene is TRBV7-9, the J gene TRBJ1-1; D uncertain. The CDR3 covers 12 residues. The germline V and J ends were trimmed by 6 bases and 1 base, with 6 bases remaining between them. Germline V gives CDR1 SEHNR, CDR2 FQNEAQ (reference sequence). The CDR3 loop reads CASRPENTEAFF. The DNA for the CDR3 is TGTGCCAGCAGGCCAGAGAACACTGAAGCTTTCTTT.

The rearrangement joins TRBV7-9 to TRBJ1-5; 8 positions agree with TRBD1. Germline trimming cut 5 bases from V and 6 bases from J; bases unmatched to any gene: 0. This CDR3 contains 12 residues. The germline V gene has CDR1 SEHNR and CDR2 FQNEAQ (reference sequence). The CDR3: CASSTGGQPQHF. The DNA for the CDR3 is TGTGCCAGCAGCACAGGGGGTCAGCCCCAGCATTTT.